This T cell receptor beta chain was observed in a study of cytomegalovirus exposure and HLA in healthy donors. PCR used 60 Vbeta primers and 13 Jbeta primers. Generated by immunoSEQ multiplex PCR, the TCRdb table keeps only in-frame clones and is missing some. The sample consists of about 200,000 clones, 87% of them appearing once. Trimming took off 6 bases at V and 4 bases at J, with 14 bases between the two ends. CDR1 is SGHRS, CDR2 YFSETQ, per germline. This CDR3 has 14 residues. The material sequenced was PBMCs. This receptor was obtained from a boy aged 2 to 10 in good health and CMV-seronegative. This chain links TRBV5-1 with TRBJ2-1; a possible D gene is TRBD2 (5 bases). The DNA for the CDR3 is TGCGCCAGCACAAGGACTCGTGGGTACAATGAGCAGTTCTTC. This sequence encodes CASTRTRGYNEQFF.